Detailed here is one T cell receptor beta chain. No antigen is known for it. Base qualities are missing; no much larger clone stands one base away. The entry originates in a study of T cell changes during pregnancy in multiple sclerosis (dated by TCRdb to between 2018 and 2020). Broadly, across the study: Changes in the T cell repertoire over the course of pregnancy were examined in this study in women with multiple sclerosis.

Reading from cysteine to phenylalanine, the CDR3 counts 14 amino acids. Only the CDR3 DNA is retained, 42 bases long and in frame from the first base. Trimming at the junction amounts to 6 bases on V and 0 bases on J, and the germline ends lie 9 bases apart. From the germline V gene (reference sequence), CDR1 is LNHDA and CDR2 is SQIVND. The library was produced with the immunoSEQ multiplex PCR assay. TCRdb re-hosts the immuneACCESS table, in-frame sequences only. Its copies lack some clones; in the studies checked, an unresolved V gene accounts for under half of them, and the cause for the rest is not known. Here the sample has approximately 100,000 clones; approximately 89% occur a single time. 3% to 3.5% of the sample is in the top ten clones.

The sequences come from peripheral blood, collected after pregnancy. The V and J genes are TRBV19 and TRBJ1-5; the D gene is perhaps TRBD1, from 5 matching bases. The TCR sequence derives from a female donor with multiple sclerosis, enrolled in a pregnancy study. The DNA sequence is as follows: TGTGCCAGTAGGGAGGGGTCTAGCAATCAGCCCCAGCATTTT. This translates into CASREGSSNQPQHF.